The rows below give T cell receptor beta chains drawn from one sample of a study of CD8+ T cells in alopecia areata. Only in-frame clones appear in the TCRdb table, and some are missing; sequencing was by immunoSEQ multiplex PCR. This table has 98,000 or so clones, around 55% appearing once. Sequenced material: CD8+ T cells sorted from blood. These receptors were taken from a human donor in good health. Each CDR3 is given with its conserved first and last residue. Each record gives: J gene, clone size, V gene, D gene, CDR3 protein, CDR3 DNA. The D gene is left open where the match is weak. Clone size appears in some rows only: once, few, many, or a class for an expanded clone.

J: TRBJ2-2; size: NA; V: TRBV2; D: TRBD1; CDR3: CASIGWDRLNTGELFF; DNA: TGTGCCAGCATCGGGTGGGACAGACTGAACACCGGGGAGCTGTTTTTT
J: TRBJ2-5; size: NA; V: TRBV28; D: TRBD1; CDR3: CASSYQWGQGRDETQYF; DNA: TGTGCCAGCAGTTACCAGTGGGGACAGGGGAGGGACGAGACCCAGTACTTC
J: TRBJ2-7; size: NA; V: TRBV5-6; D: NA; CDR3: CASSLVWNSYEQYF; DNA: TGTGCCAGCAGCTTGGTCTGGAACTCCTACGAGCAGTACTTC
J: TRBJ2-5; size: NA; V: TRBV4-1; D: NA; CDR3: CASSQDRETQYF; DNA: TGCGCCAGCAGCCAAGATAGGGAGACCCAGTACTTC
J: TRBJ2-2; size: NA; V: TRBV2; D: TRBD1; CDR3: CACLSRTGTGELFF; DNA: TGTGCCTGCCTAAGCCGGACAGGGACCGGGGAGCTGTTTTTT
J: TRBJ1-5; size: few; V: TRBV7-9; D: NA; CDR3: CASSTTHRDLYQPQHF; DNA: TGTGCCAGCAGCACAACCCACAGGGATTTATATCAGCCCCAGCATTTT
J: TRBJ2-7; size: NA; V: TRBV5-1; D: NA; CDR3: CASSLQIYYEQYF; DNA: TGCGCCAGCAGCTTGCAGATTTACTACGAGCAGTACTTC
J: TRBJ2-7; size: few; V: TRBV6-5; D: NA; CDR3: CASSYSMGGSDEQYF; DNA: TGTGCCAGCAGTTACTCGATGGGGGGCAGCGACGAGCAGTACTTC
J: TRBJ2-7; size: few; V: TRBV27; D: NA; CDR3: CASSLYSPRPGYEQYF; DNA: TGTGCCAGCAGTTTATACTCCCCGAGACCTGGCTACGAGCAGTACTTC
J: TRBJ2-1; size: few; V: TRBV19; D: NA; CDR3: CASSTPREQFF; DNA: TGTGCCAGTAGTACCCCCCGTGAGCAGTTCTTC
J: TRBJ2-7; size: few; V: TRBV21-1; D: NA; CDR3: CASSKGGQRGSYEQYF; DNA: TGTGCCAGCAGCAAAGGCGGACAGCGCGGCTCCTACGAGCAGTACTTC
J: TRBJ1-4; size: NA; V: TRBV27; D: TRBD1; CDR3: CASSPTGGGEKLFF; DNA: TGTGCCAGCAGTCCAACAGGGGGAGGTGAAAAACTGTTTTTT
J: TRBJ1-1; size: few; V: TRBV5-6; D: NA; CDR3: CASSLERLWDHEAFF; DNA: TGTGCCAGCAGCTTGGAGCGACTATGGGACCATGAAGCTTTCTTT
J: TRBJ2-3; size: few; V: TRBV9; D: NA; CDR3: CASSVSSTDTQYF; DNA: TGTGCCAGCAGCGTATCCAGCACAGATACGCAGTATTTT
J: TRBJ2-5; size: NA; V: TRBV23-1; D: NA; CDR3: CASTPTQYF; DNA: TGCGCCAGCACCCCTACCCAGTACTTC
J: TRBJ2-1; size: NA; V: TRBV19; D: NA; CDR3: CASSIRSYNEQFF; DNA: TGTGCCAGTAGTATCCGATCCTACAATGAGCAGTTCTTC
J: TRBJ2-7; size: many; V: TRBV2; D: TRBD2; CDR3: CASSESGGPSYEQYF; DNA: TGTGCCAGCAGCGAAAGCGGGGGGCCATCCTACGAGCAGTACTTC
J: TRBJ2-6; size: NA; V: TRBV6-5; D: NA; CDR3: CASSLRVSGANVLTF; DNA: TGTGCCAGCAGCCTCCGGGTCTCAGGGGCCAACGTCCTGACTTTC
J: TRBJ2-7; size: NA; V: TRBV13; D: NA; CDR3: CASRGGGKYEQYF; DNA: TGTGCCAGCAGGGGAGGAGGCAAATACGAGCAGTACTTC
J: TRBJ2-2; size: NA; V: TRBV5-1; D: NA; CDR3: CASSLSGELFF; DNA: TGCGCCAGCAGCTTGTCCGGGGAGCTGTTTTTT
J: TRBJ2-1; size: few; V: TRBV5-4; D: NA; CDR3: CASSLAGVQFF; DNA: TGTGCCAGCAGCTTGGCAGGGGTGCAGTTCTTC
J: TRBJ2-6; size: NA; V: TRBV5-1; D: NA; CDR3: CASSSEVWGSGANVLTF; DNA: TGCGCCAGCAGCTCGGAGGTTTGGGGCTCTGGGGCCAACGTCCTGACTTTC
J: TRBJ1-4; size: NA; V: TRBV5-6; D: NA; CDR3: CASSLDVGGNEKLFF; DNA: TGTGCCAGCAGCTTGGATGTTGGGGGGAACGAAAAACTGTTTTTT
J: TRBJ2-6; size: NA; V: TRBV5-1; D: TRBD1; CDR3: CASSGGTGAGGANVLTF; DNA: TGCGCCAGCAGCGGGGGGACAGGGGCTGGCGGGGCCAACGTCCTGACTTTC
J: TRBJ1-1; size: NA; V: TRBV30; D: NA; CDR3: CASSPVLNTEAFF; DNA: TGTGCCTCCTCCCCCGTTTTGAACACTGAAGCTTTCTTT
J: TRBJ1-2; size: once; V: TRBV29-1; D: TRBD1; CDR3: CSVPSGGSGYTF; DNA: TGCAGCGTTCCGTCAGGGGGCTCTGGCTACACCTTC
J: TRBJ2-1; size: NA; V: TRBV6-1; D: TRBD1; CDR3: CASSEGTGGYNEQFF; DNA: TGTGCCAGCAGTGAAGGGACAGGGGGCTACAATGAGCAGTTCTTC
J: TRBJ1-1; size: NA; V: TRBV13; D: NA; CDR3: CASILRGYRNTEAFF; DNA: TGTGCCAGCATCCTACGGGGTTATAGGAACACTGAAGCTTTCTTT
J: TRBJ1-2; size: NA; V: TRBV9; D: NA; CDR3: CASSSTMSNGYTF; DNA: TGTGCCAGCAGCTCTACAATGAGCAATGGCTACACCTTC
J: TRBJ2-5; size: NA; V: TRBV30; D: NA; CDR3: CAWSLGVFGTQYF; DNA: TGTGCCTGGAGTTTAGGGGTCTTCGGGACCCAGTACTTC
J: TRBJ2-7; size: NA; V: TRBV29-1; D: TRBD1; CDR3: CSGRTGGEEQYF; DNA: TGCAGCGGCAGGACAGGGGGCGAAGAGCAGTACTTC
J: TRBJ1-4; size: once; V: TRBV4-3; D: TRBD1; CDR3: CASSQSTGGEKLFF; DNA: TGCGCCAGCAGCCAATCCACAGGGGGCGAAAAACTGTTTTTT
J: TRBJ1-1; size: NA; V: TRBV5-6; D: NA; CDR3: CASSLGLGVNTEAFF; DNA: TGTGCCAGCAGCTTGGGATTGGGGGTGAACACTGAAGCTTTCTTT
J: TRBJ2-1; size: few; V: TRBV29-1; D: TRBD1; CDR3: CSVNRGEQFF; DNA: TGCAGCGTTAACAGGGGTGAGCAGTTCTTC
J: TRBJ2-1; size: NA; V: TRBV29-1; D: NA; CDR3: CSVLGDEEQFF; DNA: TGCAGCGTGTTAGGTGATGAGGAGCAGTTCTTC
J: TRBJ1-2; size: NA; V: TRBV11-2; D: NA; CDR3: CASSLVGGLGYTF; DNA: TGTGCCAGCAGCCTTGTGGGGGGCCTTGGCTACACCTTC
J: TRBJ1-2; size: NA; V: TRBV2; D: NA; CDR3: CASRTRGYGYTF; DNA: TGTGCCAGCAGGACCCGAGGCTATGGCTACACCTTC
J: TRBJ2-7; size: NA; V: TRBV18; D: NA; CDR3: CASSPWDRLYEQYF; DNA: TGTGCCAGCTCACCCTGGGACCGACTCTACGAGCAGTACTTC
J: TRBJ1-5; size: NA; V: TRBV2; D: NA; CDR3: CASSEGVGGNQPQHF; DNA: TGTGCCAGCAGTGAAGGGGTTGGTGGCAATCAGCCCCAGCATTTT
J: TRBJ1-2; size: once; V: TRBV9; D: TRBD1; CDR3: CASSVDRGRDYGYTF; DNA: TGTGCCAGCAGCGTAGACAGGGGAAGAGACTATGGCTACACCTTC
J: TRBJ2-1; size: few; V: TRBV30; D: NA; CDR3: CAWSVWGASWNEQFF; DNA: TGTGCCTGGAGTGTATGGGGGGCGTCGTGGAATGAGCAGTTCTTC
J: TRBJ2-5; size: NA; V: TRBV15; D: NA; CDR3: CATSRGAVDGETQYF; DNA: TGTGCCACCAGCAGAGGTGCTGTGGACGGCGAGACCCAGTACTTC
J: TRBJ1-5; size: NA; V: TRBV4-3; D: NA; CDR3: CASSQLQGLGQPQHF; DNA: TGCGCCAGCAGCCAGCTCCAGGGTTTGGGTCAGCCCCAGCATTTT
J: TRBJ2-6; size: few; V: TRBV5-6; D: NA; CDR3: CASSILGSGGANVLTF; DNA: TGTGCCAGCAGCATACTGGGGTCTGGAGGGGCCAACGTCCTGACTTTC
J: TRBJ2-3; size: NA; V: TRBV7-2; D: TRBD2; CDR3: CASSHSGGTHTDTQYF; DNA: TGTGCCAGCAGCCATAGCGGGGGCACGCACACAGATACGCAGTATTTT
J: TRBJ2-5; size: NA; V: TRBV11-2; D: NA; CDR3: CATSGWETQYF; DNA: TGTGCCACCAGCGGGTGGGAGACCCAGTACTTC
J: TRBJ1-6; size: few; V: TRBV7-2; D: NA; CDR3: CASSLDRRNSPLHF; DNA: TGTGCCAGCAGCCTAGACAGACGTAATTCACCCCTCCACTTT
J: TRBJ1-6; size: NA; V: TRBV2; D: NA; CDR3: CASSEPGDYNSPLHF; DNA: TGTGCCAGCAGTGAGCCAGGGGACTATAATTCACCCCTCCACTTT
J: TRBJ1-2; size: NA; V: TRBV19; D: NA; CDR3: CASSIGTGIGYTF; DNA: TGTGCCAGTAGTATTGGGACTGGAATTGGCTACACCTTC
J: TRBJ1-1; size: NA; V: TRBV6-6; D: NA; CDR3: CASRILAGDTEAFF; DNA: TGTGCCAGCAGGATACTAGCGGGGGACACTGAAGCTTTCTTT
J: TRBJ1-2; size: NA; V: TRBV27; D: NA; CDR3: CASSPDSGRLKGYTF; DNA: TGTGCCAGCAGTCCCGACTCAGGGAGGCTAAAGGGCTACACCTTC
J: TRBJ1-4; size: NA; V: TRBV27; D: TRBD1; CDR3: CASSRLDRGLGEKLFF; DNA: TGTGCCAGCAGTCGACTGGACAGGGGACTAGGAGAAAAACTGTTTTTT
J: TRBJ2-3; size: NA; V: TRBV29-1; D: NA; CDR3: CSVDSAVSTDTQYF; DNA: TGCAGCGTTGATAGCGCAGTGAGCACAGATACGCAGTATTTT
J: TRBJ2-7; size: NA; V: TRBV29-1; D: NA; CDR3: CSAWDLNYEQYF; DNA: TGCAGCGCCTGGGACCTCAACTACGAGCAGTACTTC
J: TRBJ2-1; size: NA; V: TRBV14; D: NA; CDR3: CASKETGDNEQFF; DNA: TGTGCCAGCAAAGAGACCGGGGACAATGAGCAGTTCTTC
J: TRBJ1-2; size: NA; V: TRBV5-4; D: TRBD1; CDR3: CASSTGAEGYGYTF; DNA: TGTGCCAGCAGCACAGGGGCTGAAGGATATGGCTACACCTTC
J: TRBJ1-2; size: few; V: TRBV10-3; D: TRBD1; CDR3: CAISDGGQTNYGYTF; DNA: TGTGCCATCAGTGATGGGGGACAGACTAACTATGGCTACACCTTC